Below, 28 T cell receptor beta chains from the same sample are listed, as sequenced in a study of response to subunit inactivated influenza vaccine. MiXCR, run by TCRdb on the RT-PCR reads, gives a single entry per CDR3 protein. Altogether about 650,000 distinct CDR3 sequences are present, about 14% being singletons, with the ten largest covering less than 8.5%. The sample in question was PBMCs from blood, obtained roughly 2 weeks before vaccination. The source of these receptors is a man between 50 and 59 years old who received an inactivated influenza vaccine.

Only a few counts were recorded for this clonotype. The chain is built from TRBV13 and TRBJ2-7; tentative D call: TRBD1 (6 bases). CDR3 length: 12 residues. The germline V gene has CDR1 PRHDT and CDR2 FYEKMQ (reference sequence). The ends were cut back, 5 bases at V and 7 bases at J, with 12 bases in the middle. CDR3 region: CASSVQGKEQYF. The CDR3 nucleotides are TGTGCCAGCAGCGTACAGGGTAAGGAGCAGTACTTC.

This clonotype came up a few times. J is TRBJ2-3 and V is TRBV4-3; TRBD1 aligns across 9 bases. This CDR3 is built from 15 residues. The germline V gene has CDR1 LGHNA and CDR2 YSLEER. With 3 bases clipped from V and 1 base from J, the junction kept 2 bases outside the gene matches. Here the CDR3 reads CASSHGTGRTDTQYF. DNA for the CDR3: TGCGCCAGCAGCCACGGGACAGGGCGCACAGATACGCAGTATTTT.

V and J are TRBV7-3 and TRBJ2-1; D may correspond to TRBD1 or TRBD2 (5 bases each). Germline assignment: CDR1 SGHTA and CDR2 FQGTGA. Trimming left V 2 bases short and J 9 bases short, with 11 bases between. This CDR3 is 13 amino acids long. The CDR3 nucleotides read TGTGCCAGCAGCTTATCCCTCGGGGCTGAGCAGTTCTTC. Protein: CASSLSLGAEQFF. The full variable domain, its missing parts supplied by reference TRBV7-3 and TRBJ2-1, is GAGVSQTPSNKVTEKGKYVELRCDPISGHTALYWYRQSLGQGPEFLIYFQGTGAADDSGLPNDRFFAVRPEGSVSTLKIQRTERGDSAVYLCASSLSLGAEQFFGPGTRLTVL.

This clonotype was counted at least ten times. The V call is TRBV7-8, the J call TRBJ1-4, with 7 bases matching TRBD1. This CDR3 is built from 14 residues. V trimming: 0 bases; J trimming: 9 bases; junction bases outside the gene matches: 4. Germline CDR1 and CDR2: SGHVS and FQNEAQ. The CDR3 here is CASSLAGTAQKLFF. CDR3 DNA: TGTGCCAGCAGCTTAGCAGGGACAGCACAAAAACTGTTTTTT.

This clonotype was observed a handful of times. The chain carries TRBV11-1 and TRBJ2-1; 11 nucleotides match TRBD1. Unmatched junction bases numbered 6, after V lost 1 base and J lost 7 bases. The CDR3 runs to 16 residues. The germline V gene has CDR1 SGHAT and CDR2 FQDESV (reference sequence). CDR3 bases: TGTGCCAGCAGCTTAGTGGGGACAGGGGGTGGGAATGAGCAGTTCTTC. Translation gives CASSLVGTGGGNEQFF.

The sample holds a few counts of this clonotype. This chain's CDR3 is CASSLDPGTSYEQYF. In DNA form, the CDR3 reads TGCGCCAGCAGCTTGGATCCGGGGACCTCCTACGAGCAGTACTTC. This chain uses TRBV5-1 with TRBJ2-7; either TRBD1 or TRBD2 may supply D (5 bases each). Trimming took 0 bases from V and 0 from J, leaving 10 bases between them. Per the germline V gene, CDR1 is SGHRS and CDR2 is YFSETQ. CDR3 length equals 15 residues.

This clonotype was observed at least ten times. This chain joins TRBV9 and TRBJ2-2; D unresolved. Germline CDR1 reads SGDLS; CDR2 reads YYNGEE. V lost 0 bases and J 0 bases, leaving 9 bases between the germline ends. The CDR3 contains 16 residues. The CDR3 loop is CASSVAPDANTGELFF. CDR3 coding DNA: TGTGCCAGCAGCGTAGCGCCGGACGCGAACACCGGGGAGCTGTTTTTT.

This clonotype was detected ten times or more. The chain recombines TRBV4-1 with TRBJ1-3; 10 positions match TRBD1. The CDR3 is made up of 17 amino acids. Germline CDR1 MGHRA, CDR2 YSYEKL. V lost 4 bases to trimming and J lost 0 bases; unmatched junction nucleotides: 6. The CDR3: CASSLGDRGHSGNTIYF. The CDR3 nucleotides are TGCGCCAGCAGCCTTGGGGACAGGGGCCACTCTGGAAACACCATATATTTT.

This clonotype occurred a few times. The chain employs TRBV28 and TRBJ2-2; no clear D gene. The V gene lost 2 bases and the J gene lost 1 base, with 8 bases spanning the gap. The length of the CDR3 is 15 residues. Looked up from germline, CDR1 is MDHEN and CDR2 is SYDVKM. The CDR3 coding sequence is TGTGCCAGCAGTTTACTGGTGGTGAACACCGGGGAGCTGTTTTTT. This sequence encodes CASSLLVVNTGELFF.

This clonotype occurred a few times. The rearrangement uses TRBV9 and TRBJ2-5; TRBD1 agrees at 11 bases. The CDR3 is 15 amino acids. Germline assignment: CDR1 SGDLS and CDR2 YYNGEE. V lost 4 bases and J lost 5; bases outside the gene matches: 7. The CDR3 is CASSTRTGGRETQYF. The CDR3 region has the DNA TGTGCCAGCAGCACCCGGACAGGGGGCCGGGAGACCCAGTACTTC.

V and J are TRBV6-1 and TRBJ2-7, with 10 bases lining up with TRBD1. The junction had 13 bases not matched to a gene; V was cut back by 7 bases and J by 10 bases. CDR3 length: 14 residues. The V gene's germline CDR1 is MNHNS and CDR2 SASEGT. The CDR3 region has the DNA TGTGCCAGCAACGACGGACAGGGGGGCCCCAAACAGTACTTC. Translating gives CASNDGQGGPKQYF.

This clonotype came up a few times. The gene calls are TRBV27 and TRBJ2-3, with D tentatively TRBD1 (6 bases). In germline, CDR1 is MNHEY, CDR2 SMNVEV (reference sequence). With 3 bases removed from V and 4 bases from J, the gap between germline ends came to 17 bases. CDR3 length: 16 residues. CDR3 nucleotides: TGTGCCAGCAGTTTTGCAGGGGCGCTGGGGGCAGATACGCAGTATTTT. Its protein is CASSFAGALGADTQYF.

This clonotype has just a few counts. The V gene is TRBV27, the J gene TRBJ2-3; 12 nucleotides align to TRBD2. The junction had 7 bases not matched to a gene; V was cut back by 5 bases and J by 4 bases. Germline V gives CDR1 MNHEY, CDR2 SMNVEV (reference sequence). The CDR3 is 16 residues long. CDR3 amino acids: CASSPSSGGVSDTQYF. CDR3 nucleotide sequence: TGTGCCAGCAGTCCCTCTAGCGGGGGGGTTTCAGATACGCAGTATTTT.

On this clonotype itself: A junction end diverges from the germline sequence, so it may reflect a read error. The chain employs TRBV12-3 or TRBV12-4 and TRBJ1-1, with a possible D match to TRBD1 (5 bases). The CDR3 spans 11 residues. The CDR3 loop is CASSWGNEAIF. DNA of the CDR3: TGTGCCAGCAGTTGGGGGAATGAAGCTATCTTT.

The chain uses TRBV7-9 and TRBJ1-2; D is ambiguous. V was cut by 4 bases and J by 2 bases, with 20 bases left in between. Germline V gene lookup returns CDR1 SEHNR and CDR2 FQNEAQ (reference sequence). The CDR3 loop spans 17 amino acids. Here the CDR3 DNA reads TGTGCCAGCAGCTACCCCGCTGTGAAAGGCGGGAACTATGGCTACACCTTC. Amino acid sequence: CASSYPAVKGGNYGYTF.

This clonotype was seen a handful of times. The chain carries TRBV11-2 and TRBJ2-1; 7 bases map to TRBD2. Unmatched junction bases numbered 4, after V lost 5 bases and J lost 0 bases. Germline V gene data show CDR1 as SGHAT and CDR2 as FQNNGV. The CDR3 runs to 15 residues. The CDR3 DNA sequence: TGTGCCAGCAGCCCTGGGGGGGTCTCCTACAATGAGCAGTTCTTC. Translating gives CASSPGGVSYNEQFF.

This clonotype has just a few counts. The chain recombines TRBV2 with TRBJ2-2; 10 nucleotides match TRBD2. The V and J ends lost 6 bases and 2 bases, in that order; junction bases with no gene match: 6. CDR3 size: 16 residues. Germline loops: CDR1 SNHLY, CDR2 FYNNEI. The CDR3 DNA sequence: TGTGCCAGCAGGGAACCTAGCGGGGGAAACACCGGGGAGCTGTTTTTT. It translates to CASREPSGGNTGELFF.

This clonotype was counted a few times. The rearrangement links TRBV5-1 to TRBJ2-5; TRBD2 might be the D (5 bases). Trimming removed 1 base at V and 4 bases at J, with 14 bases between. This CDR3 contains 15 residues. Per the germline V gene, CDR1 is SGHRS and CDR2 is YFSETQ. The CDR3 here is CASSLSGGGRETQYF. For the CDR3, the DNA is TGCGCCAGCAGCTTGTCCGGAGGTGGGAGAGAGACCCAGTACTTC. Full variable domain (remainder filled in from reference TRBV5-1 and TRBJ2-5): KAGVTQTPRYLIKTRGQQVTLSCSPISGHRSVSWYQQTPGQGLQFLFEYFSETQRNKGNFPGRFSGRQFSNSRSEMNVSTLELGDSALYLCASSLSGGGRETQYFGPGTRLLVL.

This clonotype was observed a few times. V and J are TRBV29-1 and TRBJ2-3, with TRBD1 matching 7 bases. V was clipped by 2 bases and J by 0 bases; unmatched bases: 5. Germline loops: CDR1 SQVTM, CDR2 ANQGSEA. This CDR3 comprises 15 residues. DNA for the CDR3: TGCAGCGTTGAAAGGGGGCTCTCTAGCACAGATACGCAGTATTTT. Translating it yields CSVERGLSSTDTQYF.

This clonotype was detected a few times. The chain combines TRBV6-1 with TRBJ2-6; possibly TRBD1 or TRBD2 for D (5 bases each). The ends were cut back, 6 bases at V and 4 bases at J, with 13 bases in the middle. The germline gives CDR1 MNHNS, CDR2 SASEGT. This CDR3 has 15 amino acids. This CDR3 is CASRLGGTGANVLTF. The CDR3, as DNA: TGTGCCAGCAGACTTGGGGGAACCGGGGCCAACGTCCTGACTTTC.

This chain joins TRBV5-1 and TRBJ2-3; 13 bases map to TRBD2. The CDR3 loop spans 17 amino acids. Losses at the gene ends were 0 bases for V and 5 bases for J; bases not matched to a gene: 6. CDR1 is SGHRS and CDR2 is YFSETQ in the germline V gene. The CDR3 sequence: CASSLGLAGGRGDTQYF. In nucleotides, the CDR3 is TGCGCCAGCAGCTTGGGACTAGCGGGAGGCCGTGGAGATACGCAGTATTTT.

The chain joins TRBV20-1 to TRBJ2-7; TRBD2 matches 7 bases. Germline V gives CDR1 DFQATT, CDR2 SNEGSKA (reference sequence). The trim removed 0 bases at V and 4 bases at J, leaving 9 bases unmatched. The CDR3 is 15 residues long. This CDR3 is CSARDFASGKYEQYF. As DNA, the CDR3 is TGCAGTGCTAGAGATTTTGCTAGCGGAAAGTACGAGCAGTACTTC.

There are a few counts of this clonotype. J is TRBJ2-5 and V is TRBV2; 7 nucleotides agree with TRBD2. V trimming: 4 bases; J trimming: 3 bases; junction bases outside the gene matches: 8. Per germline, CDR1 SNHLY and CDR2 FYNNEI. There are 15 residues in the CDR3. DNA for the CDR3: TGTGCCAGCAGTGTTGGGGGGGTACTGGAAGAGACCCAGTACTTC. Protein product: CASSVGGVLEETQYF.

This clonotype was detected ten times or more. The CDR3 protein is CASSPGTTYEQYF. In DNA form, the CDR3 reads TGTGCCAGCAGCCCAGGGACTACCTACGAGCAGTACTTC. V is TRBV18 and J is TRBJ2-7, with TRBD2 matching over 7 bases. The CDR3 consists of 13 residues. Germline-derived CDR1 and CDR2 are KGHSH and LQKENI. The V and J ends lost 8 bases and 2 bases, in that order; junction bases with no gene match: 6. Using reference TRBV18 and TRBJ2-7 for the parts outside the CDR3, the full variable domain is NAGVMQNPRHLVRRRGQEARLRCSPMKGHSHVYWYRQLPEEGLKFMVYLQKENIIDESGMPKERFSAEFPKEGPSILRIQQVVRGDSAAYFCASSPGTTYEQYFGPGTRLTVT.

V gene TRBV20-1 combines with J gene TRBJ2-7; D remains unclear. Trimming left V 6 bases short and J 0 bases short, with 15 bases between. The CDR3 totals 14 residues. CDR1 and CDR2 (germline): DFQATT, SNEGSKA (reference sequence). In DNA form, the CDR3 reads TGCAGTGCAGTCCCTCCTAGGCGCTCCTACGAGCAGTACTTC. Its protein product is CSAVPPRRSYEQYF.

Only a few counts were recorded for this clonotype. The V call is TRBV12-3 or TRBV12-4, the J call TRBJ2-7, with D uncertain. The CDR3 covers 14 residues. V lost 2 bases and J lost 5, with 13 bases in between. The CDR3 DNA reads TGTGCCAGCAGTTTATCGGAGTTCGGCCACGAGCAGTACTTC. It codes for CASSLSEFGHEQYF.

This chain links TRBV4-3 with TRBJ2-3; TRBD2 might be the D (5 bases). Germline values: CDR1 LGHNA, CDR2 YSLEER. This CDR3 is 15 amino acids long. The V gene lost 0 bases and the J gene lost 5 bases, with 12 bases spanning the gap. The CDR3 here is CASSQDPGIGDTQYF. In DNA form, the CDR3 reads TGCGCCAGCAGCCAAGATCCCGGGATCGGAGATACGCAGTATTTT.

The table lists this clonotype with a few counts. The V gene is TRBV27, the J gene TRBJ2-2; D is perhaps TRBD2 (7 bases). CDR1 MNHEY and CDR2 SMNVEV come from the germline V gene (reference sequence). Trimming pared 3 bases from V and 3 bases from J, leaving 14 bases between. The CDR3 runs to 16 residues. CDR3 in amino acids: CASSFVGGRDTGELFF. CDR3 sequence (DNA): TGTGCCAGCAGTTTCGTGGGGGGGCGGGACACCGGGGAGCTGTTTTTT.